The 30 T cell receptor beta chains reported below all come from one sample, sequenced in a study of blood T cells in healthy people across ages. The second PCR ran about 6 to 12 cycles with a sample-barcoded 5' primer and J-beta primers. TCRdb fed the 5' RACE reads into MiXCR, producing one record per CDR3 protein. The data hold around 1,800,000 distinct CDR3 sequences, with about two fifths observed a single time. Material: blood. The receptors originated from a human donor in good health.

The chain uses TRBV7-2 and TRBJ2-3; D is uncertain. The CDR3 runs to 14 residues. The germline V gene encodes CDR1 SGHTA and CDR2 FQGNSA. Trimming pared 0 bases from V and 5 bases from J, leaving 9 bases between. CDR3 residues: CASSLALRLDTQYF. In DNA form, the CDR3 reads TGTGCCAGCAGCTTAGCGCTTAGGTTAGATACGCAGTATTTT.

The chain combines TRBV27 with TRBJ2-7; 8 nucleotides line up with TRBD2. CDR1 MNHEY and CDR2 SMNVEV come from the germline V gene (reference sequence). V gave up 5 bases and J gave up 0 bases; unmatched junction bases: 15. The length of the CDR3 is 18 residues. The CDR3 nucleotides read TGTGCCAGCAGTGCCCTAAGGGGCGGGGGGCCCCCCTCCTACGAGCAGTACTTC. It translates to CASSALRGGGPPSYEQYF.

This clonotype was detected only a few times. The junction and the germline gene differ at one end; a read error may be behind it. J is TRBJ1-2 and V is TRBV6-5; D remains ambiguous. Germline V gives CDR1 MNHEY, CDR2 SVGAGI. The CDR3 has 14 residues. DNA for the CDR3: TGTGCCAGCAGTTACCAGGACTTTAACCATGGCTACACCTTC. Protein product: CASSYQDFNHGYTF.

The rearrangement joins TRBV7-2 to TRBJ1-4, with D uncertain. Trimming cost V 5 bases and J 3 bases, with 16 bases left between them. CDR3 length equals 16 residues. The germline CDR1 and CDR2 sequences are SGHTA and FQGNSA. The CDR3 coding sequence is TGTGCCAGCAGCCCCCGGCCCGCGGCAGCTAATGAAAAACTGTTTTTT. It codes for CASSPRPAAANEKLFF.

This clonotype showed up just a few times. The chain uses TRBV4-3 and TRBJ2-3; D is perhaps TRBD1 (5 bases). The CDR3 contains 15 residues. CDR1 and CDR2 (germline): LGHNA, YSLEER. The ends were cut back, 1 base at V and 2 bases at J, with 10 bases in the middle. The CDR3 DNA sequence: TGCGCCAGCAGCCAAGCCCCCAGGGACACAGATACGCAGTATTTT. Its protein is CASSQAPRDTDTQYF.

This clonotype was observed a handful of times. The chain couples TRBV27 to TRBJ2-7, with 14 nucleotides matching TRBD2. Germline-derived CDR1 and CDR2 are MNHEY and SMNVEV (reference sequence). This CDR3 has 15 amino acids. J lost 6 bases, V lost 6 bases, and 7 bases had no gene match. CDR3 DNA sequence: TGTGCCAGCAGCACGACTAGCGGGGGGGCACCCGAGCAGTACTTC. Encoded protein: CASSTTSGGAPEQYF.

CDR3 nucleotides: TGCAGCGTTGTAATCTCTCCGGGCACTGAAGCTTTCTTT. Its translation is CSVVISPGTEAFF. The gene calls are TRBV29-1 and TRBJ1-1, with D unresolved. V was clipped by 4 bases and J by 4 bases, with 13 bases between them. CDR1 SQVTM and CDR2 ANQGSEA come from the germline V gene. The CDR3 has 13 amino acids. Full variable domain (remainder filled in from reference TRBV29-1 and TRBJ1-1): SAVISQKPSRDICQRGTSLTIQCQVDSQVTMMFWYRQQPGQSLTLIATANQGSEATYESGFVIDKFPISRPNLTFSTLTVSNMSPEDSSIYLCSVVISPGTEAFFGQGTRLTVV.

Notes on this clonotype: Sequence at one end of the junction differs from germline and may be a read error. The chain has TRBV29-1 and TRBJ1-1; D might be TRBD1 (6 bases). Germline assignment: CDR1 SQVTM and CDR2 ANQGSEA. This CDR3 region has 13 residues. CDR3 DNA sequence: TGCAGCGTTGAAGATTGGGGGGGCTCTGAGGCTTTCTTT. As protein: CSVEDWGGSEAFF.

The chain uses TRBV2 and TRBJ1-3; D gene uncertain. The CDR3 extends over 12 amino acids. Trimming left V 10 bases short and J 4 bases short, with 11 bases between. Germline V gene lookup returns CDR1 SNHLY and CDR2 FYNNEI. CDR3 coding DNA: TGTGCCACCGGGATTGCCGGAAACACCATATATTTT. Protein: CATGIAGNTIYF. Complete variable domain (other parts from reference TRBV2 and TRBJ1-3): EPEVTQTPSHQVTQMGQEVILRCVPISNHLYFYWYRQILGQKVEFLVSFYNNEISEKSEIFDDQFSVERPDGSNFTLKIRSTKLEDSAMYFCATGIAGNTIYFGEGSWLTVV.

This clonotype turned up a few times. The V and J genes are TRBV7-6 and TRBJ2-1, with D perhaps assigned TRBD1 or TRBD2 (5 bases each). Looked up from germline, CDR1 is SGHVS and CDR2 is FNYEAQ. With 5 bases removed from V and 0 bases from J, the gap between germline ends came to 14 bases. The CDR3 sequence is 16 residues long. The CDR3 region is CASSPRGLSSYNEQFF. The CDR3 DNA reads TGTGCCAGCAGCCCCCGGGGCCTGAGCTCCTACAATGAGCAGTTCTTC.

This clonotype appeared once. The chain employs TRBV6-1 and TRBJ1-5; D not resolved. This CDR3 is built from 15 residues. Trimming removed 1 base from V and 3 bases from J, with 10 bases in between. The germline V gene has CDR1 MNHNS and CDR2 SASEGT. For the CDR3, the DNA is TGTGCCAGCAGTGAAGAACCGGGGAACAATCAGCCCCAGCATTTT. This sequence encodes CASSEEPGNNQPQHF.

This chain uses TRBV29-1 with TRBJ2-5, with D maybe TRBD2 (5 bases). V was cut by 7 bases and J by 0 bases, with 12 bases left in between. Germline CDR1 reads SQVTM; CDR2 reads ANQGSEA. CDR3 length: 13 amino acids. The CDR3 DNA follows: TGCAGCGCATCGTCGGGGTACCAAGAGACCCAGTACTTC. Translating it yields CSASSGYQETQYF.

Regarding this clonotype: This likely comes from a read error, as the CDR3 has no conserved phenylalanine or tryptophan at its end. The chain recombines TRBV18 with TRBJ1-2; no reliable D call. The CDR3 is 17 amino acids. The germline V gene encodes CDR1 KGHSH and CDR2 LQKENI. V shed 4 bases and J shed 5 bases, with 23 bases lying between them. CDR3 nucleotides: TGTGCCAGCTCACTCGATCGTCCGGACTCCACTTTTTATGGCTACACCCTC. Its translation is CASSLDRPDSTFYGYTL.

Notes on this clonotype: One end of the junction is discordant with germline, which a read error may explain. The chain has TRBV2 and TRBJ2-1; tentatively, D is TRBD1 (5 bases). Germline CDR1 and CDR2: SNHLY and FYNNEI. This CDR3 region has 13 residues. The CDR3 here is CASSDAGYNGQFF. CDR3 DNA: TGTGCCAGCAGTGATGCAGGGTACAATGGGCAGTTCTTC.

This clonotype was detected many times. The chain has TRBV6-2 or TRBV6-3 and TRBJ1-2, with D perhaps matching TRBD1 (6 bases). The CDR3 is 15 amino acids. CDR1 and CDR2 (germline): MNHEY, SVGEGT. V lost 2 bases, J lost 2 bases, and 12 bases lay in between. CDR3 region: CASSYMDRWNYGYTF. CDR3 bases: TGTGCCAGCAGTTACATGGACAGATGGAACTATGGCTACACCTTC.

This chain joins TRBV29-1 and TRBJ2-1; TRBD2 agrees at 8 bases. Looked up from germline, CDR1 is SQVTM and CDR2 is ANQGSEA. After removal of 7 bases from V and 4 bases from J, the junction contained 6 bases not matched to a gene. The CDR3 spans 13 residues. For the CDR3, the DNA is TGCAGCGCCGAGCGGGGGAGGTACAATGAGCAGTTCTTC. This encodes CSAERGRYNEQFF.

This chain joins TRBV27 and TRBJ2-2; weak D call: TRBD1 (5 bases). The V end lost 2 bases, the J end lost 8 bases, and 21 bases lay between the germline ends. This CDR3 is 17 amino acids long. In germline, CDR1 is MNHEY, CDR2 SMNVEV (reference sequence). CDR3 loop: CASSLLLGTGPGGELFF. CDR3 sequence (DNA): TGTGCCAGCAGTTTACTTTTAGGAACAGGCCCAGGGGGGGAGCTGTTTTTT.

The chain combines TRBV7-9 with TRBJ2-7; 7 bases align to TRBD2. The J call is doubtful: the DNA matches TRBJ2-5 better. The CDR3 extends over 14 amino acids. CDR1 is SEHNR, CDR2 FQNEAQ, per germline (reference sequence). In DNA form, the CDR3 reads TGTGCCAGCAGCTTAGAAGCGGGGTTCGAGACCCAGTACTTC. Its protein product is CASSLEAGFETQYF.

In its sample, this clonotype was seen a few times. The chain uses TRBV5-5 and TRBJ2-5, with a possible D match to TRBD1 (5 bases). The CDR3 has 14 residues. Trimming cost V 3 bases and J 4 bases, with 13 bases left between them. The germline V gene encodes CDR1 SGHKS and CDR2 YYEKEE (reference sequence). This chain's CDR3 is CASSWDPRGETQYF. CDR3 DNA sequence: TGTGCCAGCAGCTGGGATCCAAGGGGAGAGACCCAGTACTTC.

The gene calls are TRBV12-3 or TRBV12-4 and TRBJ1-6; no definite D call. The CDR3 sequence is 14 residues long. The V end lost 5 bases, the J end lost 6 bases, and 11 bases lay between the germline ends. The CDR3 sequence: CASSPAGLNSPLHF. CDR3 sequence (DNA): TGTGCCAGCAGTCCCGCGGGTCTTAATTCACCCCTCCACTTT.

The V gene is TRBV9, the J gene TRBJ2-4; 7 bases map to TRBD1. The CDR3 loop spans 16 amino acids. V lost 4 bases and J lost 13; bases outside the gene matches: 20. Germline V gives CDR1 SGDLS, CDR2 YYNGEE. The CDR3 region has the DNA TGTGCCAGCAGCCCTACACGGGGACAGACTAAGAATGAGCAGTACTTC. It codes for CASSPTRGQTKNEQYF.

V and J are TRBV4-3 and TRBJ1-2, with no clear D. The CDR3 has 13 residues. With 3 bases removed from V and 4 bases from J, the gap between germline ends came to 9 bases. Germline loops: CDR1 LGHNA, CDR2 YSLEER. In nucleotides, the CDR3 is TGCGCCAGCAGCCAGCGGGAGTCCTATGGCTACACCTTC. It specifies CASSQRESYGYTF.

V and J are TRBV5-5 and TRBJ2-5; 7 bases agree with TRBD1. The CDR3 is 14 amino acids. Germline V gene sequence: CDR1 SGHKS, CDR2 YYEKEE (reference sequence). V shed 3 bases and J 13 bases; nucleotides not matched to a gene: 15. CDR3 loop: CASSWGQLGTERYF. The CDR3 DNA reads as TGTGCCAGCAGCTGGGGACAGTTAGGAACGGAGCGGTACTTC.

V is TRBV7-3 and J is TRBJ1-1; the D gene is possibly TRBD1 (6 bases). The CDR3 contains 14 residues. Trimming took 1 base from V and 5 from J, leaving 11 bases between them. Germline CDR1 SGHTA, CDR2 FQGTGA. CDR3 in amino acids: CASSLRGAKTEAFF. In DNA form, the CDR3 reads TGTGCCAGCAGCTTAAGGGGGGCTAAGACTGAAGCTTTCTTT.

This clonotype was seen just once. V gene TRBV7-6 combines with J gene TRBJ2-2; D gene ambiguous. Trimming removed 3 bases at V and 8 bases at J, with 10 bases between. The length of the CDR3 is 13 residues. The germline V gene encodes CDR1 SGHVS and CDR2 FNYEAQ. The CDR3 spells CASSFAPSGELFF. The CDR3 DNA sequence: TGTGCCAGCAGCTTCGCCCCATCTGGGGAGCTGTTTTTT.

The chain combines TRBV6-5 with TRBJ2-7, with TRBD2 as a possible D gene (6 bases). Near its end, the DNA agrees better with TRBJ2-5, so the J call may be wrong. The length of the CDR3 is 16 residues. The germline CDR1 and CDR2 sequences are MNHEY and SVGAGI. The CDR3 sequence: CASSYIGRLPEETQYF. The CDR3 DNA follows: TGTGCCAGCAGTTACATTGGGAGGTTACCCGAAGAGACCCAGTACTTC.

This chain uses TRBV29-1 with TRBJ2-7, with TRBD2 matching over 10 bases. Per germline, CDR1 SQVTM and CDR2 ANQGSEA. After removal of 5 bases from V and 1 base from J, the junction contained 5 bases not matched to a gene. This CDR3 is 14 amino acids long. CDR3 sequence (DNA): TGCAGCGTTTCAGGAGCGGGAGGGTCCTACGAGCAGTACTTC. This codes for CSVSGAGGSYEQYF.

V and J are TRBV7-2 and TRBJ2-2; 8 positions agree with TRBD1. The length of the CDR3 is 17 residues. The V segment lost 4 bases and the J segment 1 base; nucleotides outside the gene matches: 8. Germline-derived CDR1 and CDR2 are SGHTA and FQGNSA. The CDR3 nucleotides are TGTGCCAGCAGCTCAGACCCAGGGGGCCTGAACACCGGGGAGCTGTTTTTT. Translation: CASSSDPGGLNTGELFF.

This chain links TRBV11-2 with TRBJ2-3; D is perhaps TRBD1 (6 bases). This CDR3 is 15 amino acids long. V was clipped by 5 bases and J by 2 bases, with 14 bases between them. The V gene's germline CDR1 is SGHAT and CDR2 FQNNGV. CDR3 sequence reads: CASSLRQVYTDTQYF. The CDR3 coding sequence is TGTGCCAGCAGCCTGCGACAGGTGTACACAGATACGCAGTATTTT.

Concerning this clonotype itself: The junction shows a germline mismatch at one end, possibly a read error. The genes are TRBV29-1 and TRBJ1-4; D is undetermined. Germline values: CDR1 SQVTM, CDR2 ANQGSEA. The CDR3 length is 13 residues. CDR3 bases: TGCAGCGTTGAAAGGGTTGCTAATGAAAAACGGTTTTTT. This sequence encodes CSVERVANEKRFF.